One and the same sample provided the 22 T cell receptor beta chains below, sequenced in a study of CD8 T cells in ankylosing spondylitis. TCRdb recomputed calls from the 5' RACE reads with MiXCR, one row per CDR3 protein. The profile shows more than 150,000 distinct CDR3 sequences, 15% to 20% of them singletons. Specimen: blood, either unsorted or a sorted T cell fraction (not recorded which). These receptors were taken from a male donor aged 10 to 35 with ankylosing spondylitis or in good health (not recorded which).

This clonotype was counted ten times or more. The CDR3 is CASSDRVPGELFF. The CDR3 DNA reads TGTGCCAGCAGCGACAGGGTACCCGGGGAGCTGTTTTTT. The V gene is TRBV7-7, the J gene TRBJ2-2; 7 bases agree with TRBD1. J lost 6 bases, V lost 5 bases, and 3 bases had no gene match. Per the germline V gene, CDR1 is SSHAT and CDR2 is FNYEAQ (reference sequence). This CDR3 region has 13 residues.

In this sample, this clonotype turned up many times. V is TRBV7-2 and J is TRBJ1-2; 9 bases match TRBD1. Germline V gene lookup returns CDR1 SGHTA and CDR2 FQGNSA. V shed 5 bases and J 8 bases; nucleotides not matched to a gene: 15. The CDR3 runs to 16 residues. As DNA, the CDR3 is TGTGCCAGCAGCCTCTCGACAGGGGGGGAGTCCGGAGGCTACACCTTC. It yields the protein CASSLSTGGESGGYTF.

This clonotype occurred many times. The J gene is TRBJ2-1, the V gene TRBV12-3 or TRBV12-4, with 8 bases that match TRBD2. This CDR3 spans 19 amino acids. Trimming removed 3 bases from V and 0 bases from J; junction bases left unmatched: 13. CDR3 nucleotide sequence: TGTGCCAGCAGTTTTCGTGTACTAGCGGTTGGGCCCTCCTACAATGAGCAGTTCTTC. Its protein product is CASSFRVLAVGPSYNEQFF.

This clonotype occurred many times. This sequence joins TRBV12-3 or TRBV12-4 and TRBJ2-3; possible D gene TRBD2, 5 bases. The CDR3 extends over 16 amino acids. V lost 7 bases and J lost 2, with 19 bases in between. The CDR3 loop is CASTLGGRRNTDTQYF. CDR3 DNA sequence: TGTGCCAGCACCCTGGGTGGACGGAGGAACACAGATACGCAGTATTTT.

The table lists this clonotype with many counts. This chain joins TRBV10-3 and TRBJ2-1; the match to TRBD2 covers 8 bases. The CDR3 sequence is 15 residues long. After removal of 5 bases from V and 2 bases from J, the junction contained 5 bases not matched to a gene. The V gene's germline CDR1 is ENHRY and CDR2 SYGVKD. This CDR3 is CAISSGGPAYNEQFF. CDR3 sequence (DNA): TGTGCCATCAGTTCGGGGGGGCCAGCCTACAATGAGCAGTTCTTC.

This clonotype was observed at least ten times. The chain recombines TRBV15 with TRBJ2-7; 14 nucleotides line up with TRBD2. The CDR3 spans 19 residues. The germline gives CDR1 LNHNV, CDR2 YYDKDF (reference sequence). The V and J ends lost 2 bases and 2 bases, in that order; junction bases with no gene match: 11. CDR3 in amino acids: CATSRQGLAGVSPPYEQYF. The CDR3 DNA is TGTGCCACCAGCAGACAGGGACTAGCGGGAGTATCCCCCCCCTACGAGCAGTACTTC.

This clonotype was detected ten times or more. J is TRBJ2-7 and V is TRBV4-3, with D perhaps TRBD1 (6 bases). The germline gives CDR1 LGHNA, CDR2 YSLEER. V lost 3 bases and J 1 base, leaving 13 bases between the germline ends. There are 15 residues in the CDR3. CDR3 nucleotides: TGCGCCAGCAGCCAGGTGGGGGCGGGTTCCTACGAGCAGTACTTC. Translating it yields CASSQVGAGSYEQYF.

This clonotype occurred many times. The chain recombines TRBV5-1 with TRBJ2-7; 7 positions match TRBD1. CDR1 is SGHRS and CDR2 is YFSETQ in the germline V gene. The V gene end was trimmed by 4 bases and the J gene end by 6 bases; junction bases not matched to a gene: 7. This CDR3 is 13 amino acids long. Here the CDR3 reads CASSPETGLEQYF. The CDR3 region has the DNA TGCGCCAGCAGCCCGGAGACAGGGCTCGAGCAGTACTTC.

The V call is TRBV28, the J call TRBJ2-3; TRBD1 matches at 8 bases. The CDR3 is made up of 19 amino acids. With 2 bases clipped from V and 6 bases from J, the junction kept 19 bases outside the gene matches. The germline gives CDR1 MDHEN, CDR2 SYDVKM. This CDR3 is CASSLLNLRGRREIDTQYF. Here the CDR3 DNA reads TGTGCCAGCAGTTTACTCAACCTCAGGGGGCGGAGGGAAATCGATACGCAGTATTTT. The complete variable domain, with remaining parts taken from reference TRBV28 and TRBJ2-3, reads DVKVTQSSRYLVKRTGEKVFLECVQDMDHENMFWYRQDPGLGLRLIYFSYDVKMKEKGDIPEGYSVSREKKERFSLILESASTNQTSMYLCASSLLNLRGRREIDTQYFGPGTRLTVL.

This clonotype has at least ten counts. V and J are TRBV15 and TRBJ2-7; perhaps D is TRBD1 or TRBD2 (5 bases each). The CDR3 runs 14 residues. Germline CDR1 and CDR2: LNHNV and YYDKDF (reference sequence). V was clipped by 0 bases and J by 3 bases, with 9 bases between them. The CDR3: CATSRELGGYEQYV. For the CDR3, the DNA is TGTGCCACCAGCAGAGAGCTTGGGGGCTACGAGCAGTACGTC.

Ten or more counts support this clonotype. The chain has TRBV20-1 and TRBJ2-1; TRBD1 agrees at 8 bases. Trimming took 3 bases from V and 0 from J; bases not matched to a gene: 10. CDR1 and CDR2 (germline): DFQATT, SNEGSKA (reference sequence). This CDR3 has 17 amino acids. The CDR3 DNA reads TGCAGTGCTAGTCCGACCCAGGGGGCAAGCTCCTACAATGAGCAGTTCTTC. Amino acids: CSASPTQGASSYNEQFF.

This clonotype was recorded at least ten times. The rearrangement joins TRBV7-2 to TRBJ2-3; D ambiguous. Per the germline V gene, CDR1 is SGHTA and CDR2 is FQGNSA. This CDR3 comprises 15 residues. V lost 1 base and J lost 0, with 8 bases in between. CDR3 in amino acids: CASSLDLTSTDTQYF. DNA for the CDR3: TGTGCCAGCAGCTTAGACCTAACTAGCACAGATACGCAGTATTTT.

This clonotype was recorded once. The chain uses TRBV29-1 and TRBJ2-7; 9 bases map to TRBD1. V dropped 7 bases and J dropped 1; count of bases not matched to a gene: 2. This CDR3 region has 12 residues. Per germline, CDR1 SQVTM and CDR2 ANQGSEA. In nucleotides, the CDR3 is TGCAGCGCCGGGACAGGGTCCTACGAGCAGTACTTC. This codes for CSAGTGSYEQYF.

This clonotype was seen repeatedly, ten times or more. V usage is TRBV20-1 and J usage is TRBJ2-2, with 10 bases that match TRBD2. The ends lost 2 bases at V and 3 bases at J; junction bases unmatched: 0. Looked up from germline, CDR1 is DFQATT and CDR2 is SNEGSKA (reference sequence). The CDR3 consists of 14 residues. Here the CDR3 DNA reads TGCAGTGCTAGACTAGCGGGAGACACCGGGGAGCTGTTTTTT. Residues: CSARLAGDTGELFF.

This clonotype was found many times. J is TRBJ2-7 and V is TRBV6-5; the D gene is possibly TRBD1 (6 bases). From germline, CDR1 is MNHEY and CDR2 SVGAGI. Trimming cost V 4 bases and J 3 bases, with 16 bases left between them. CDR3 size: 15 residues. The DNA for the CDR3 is TGTGCCAGCAGTTCCCCCAGGGGTAGGGGCTACGAGCAGTACTTC. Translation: CASSSPRGRGYEQYF.

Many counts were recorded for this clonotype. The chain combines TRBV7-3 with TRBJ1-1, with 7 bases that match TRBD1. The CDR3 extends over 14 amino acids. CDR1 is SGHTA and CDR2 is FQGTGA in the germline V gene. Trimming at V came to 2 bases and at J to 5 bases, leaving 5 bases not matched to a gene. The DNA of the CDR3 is TGTGCCAGCAGCTTACTCGACAGGGTTACTGAAGCTTTCTTT. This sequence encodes CASSLLDRVTEAFF.

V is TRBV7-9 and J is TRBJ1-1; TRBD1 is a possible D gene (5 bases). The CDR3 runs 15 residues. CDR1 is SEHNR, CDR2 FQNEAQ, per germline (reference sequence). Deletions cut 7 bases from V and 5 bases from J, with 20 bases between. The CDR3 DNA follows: TGTGCCAGCACCCCTCGCTATAGGGGCTGGACTGAAGCTTTCTTT. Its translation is CASTPRYRGWTEAFF.

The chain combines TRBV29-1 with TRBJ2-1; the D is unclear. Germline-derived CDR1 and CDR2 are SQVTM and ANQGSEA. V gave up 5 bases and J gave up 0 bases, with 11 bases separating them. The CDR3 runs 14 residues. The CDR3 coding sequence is TGCAGCGTTTCTTGGGCCAGCTCCTACAATGAGCAGTTCTTC. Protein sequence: CSVSWASSYNEQFF.

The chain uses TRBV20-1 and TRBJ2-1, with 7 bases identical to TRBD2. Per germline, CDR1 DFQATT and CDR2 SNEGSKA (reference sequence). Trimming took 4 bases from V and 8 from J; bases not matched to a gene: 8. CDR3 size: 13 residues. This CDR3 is CSATSGIIDEQFF. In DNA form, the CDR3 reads TGCAGTGCTACCAGCGGGATTATAGATGAGCAGTTCTTC.

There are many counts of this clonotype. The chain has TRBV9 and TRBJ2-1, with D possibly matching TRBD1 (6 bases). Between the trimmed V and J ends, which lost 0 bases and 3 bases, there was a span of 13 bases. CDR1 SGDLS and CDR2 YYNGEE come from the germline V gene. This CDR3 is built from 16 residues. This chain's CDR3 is CASSVGLGADYNEQFF. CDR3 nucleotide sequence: TGTGCCAGCAGCGTAGGTTTGGGGGCCGACTACAATGAGCAGTTCTTC.

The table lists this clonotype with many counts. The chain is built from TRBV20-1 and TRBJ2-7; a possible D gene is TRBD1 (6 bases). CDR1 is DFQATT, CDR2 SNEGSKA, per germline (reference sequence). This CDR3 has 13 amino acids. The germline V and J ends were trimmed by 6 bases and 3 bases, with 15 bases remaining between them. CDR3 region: CSASRTVIYEQYF. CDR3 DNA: TGCAGTGCCAGCCGGACAGTGATCTACGAGCAGTACTTC.

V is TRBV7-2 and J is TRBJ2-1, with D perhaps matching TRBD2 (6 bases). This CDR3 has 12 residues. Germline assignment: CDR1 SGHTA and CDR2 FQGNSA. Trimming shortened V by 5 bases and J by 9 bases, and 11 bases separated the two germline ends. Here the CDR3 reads CASSPGLGEQFF. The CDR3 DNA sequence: TGTGCCAGCAGCCCGGGACTGGGTGAGCAGTTCTTC.